This T cell receptor (beta chain) was documented in a study of shared clonotypes between healthy human individuals. Study-wide background: Donor ages ranged 18 to 49 years: two women, a few men.

Study observations and caveats: Naive CD4 clonotype sharing across a few donors was around 5%.

The CDR3 length is 20 residues. Germline CDR1 reads MNHEY; CDR2 reads SMNVEV (reference sequence). Trimming cost V 0 bases and J 0 bases; bases outside gene matches: 7. Details on this clone: Its specificity is not known.

Naive-designated CD8 cells lacked CD45RO, were positively enriched for CCR7, and omitted terminally differentiated effector memory CD45RA+ cells. Each subset's genomic DNA was split evenly across several immunoSEQ plates. The input for sorted-subset replicate PCRs was approximately 210 ng DNA, around 30,000 T cell genomes. Sequencing was performed with immunoSEQ multiplex PCR; in TCRdb, only in-frame clones are kept and a portion is missing. The sample lists approximately 2,000,000 clones, 93% seen once, with approximately 1.7% in the top ten. This sequence joins TRBV27 and TRBJ2-1, with 14 positions matching TRBD2. The receptor was isolated from a man between 18 and 35 years old in good health. Some clones in this sample may be carry-over from other donors' samples. The source material was naive CD8+ T cells from PBMCs. The CDR3 nucleotides are TGTGCCAGCAGTTTATCTCTGGGACTAGCGGGGGTTACCTCCTACAATGAGCAGTTCTTC. It translates to CASSLSLGLAGVTSYNEQFF.